These 15 T cell receptor beta chains share one sample of origin, sequenced in a study of identical twins. MiXCR was run by TCRdb on the 5' RACE reads, yielding one entry per CDR3 protein. The sample has under 300,000 distinct CDR3 sequences; 9.5% to 15% are singletons. This sample also appeared in a second study, on yellow fever vaccine responses in identical twins.

Sequencing used memory (CD45RO+) T cells sorted from blood. The receptors here all came from a woman aged 18-29 years in good health.

Ten or more counts support this clonotype. V gene TRBV5-5 combines with J gene TRBJ2-5; D is ambiguous. With 0 bases removed from V and 5 bases from J, the gap between germline ends came to 8 bases. Germline-derived CDR1 and CDR2 are SGHKS and YYEKEE (reference sequence). The CDR3 has 13 residues. The CDR3 reads CASSLVGRETQYF. The CDR3 DNA follows: TGTGCCAGCAGCTTGGTCGGGCGGGAGACCCAGTACTTC.

The table lists this clonotype with many counts. The chain uses TRBV5-1 and TRBJ2-2, with 8 bases lining up with TRBD2. The CDR3 sequence is 17 residues long. The germline CDR1 and CDR2 sequences are SGHRS and YFSETQ. With 0 bases clipped from V and 3 bases from J, the junction kept 7 bases outside the gene matches. CDR3 region: CASSLAGRAGDTGELFF. CDR3 bases: TGCGCCAGCAGCTTGGCCGGGCGAGCGGGAGACACCGGGGAGCTGTTTTTT.

This clonotype was observed many times. The V and J genes are TRBV20-1 and TRBJ1-4; D is unclear. V lost 3 bases and J lost 8, with 10 bases in between. The CDR3 contains 12 residues. Germline V lookup: CDR1 DFQATT, CDR2 SNEGSKA (reference sequence). The CDR3, as DNA: TGCAGTGCTAGTTCCGACGGAGAAAAACTGTTTTTT. It encodes CSASSDGEKLFF.

As concerns this clonotype: A read error may produce the germline difference seen at one junction end. V is TRBV7-7 and J is TRBJ2-7, with D perhaps TRBD1 (6 bases). CDR1 SSHAT and CDR2 FNYEAQ come from the germline V gene (reference sequence). The CDR3 is 13 residues long. CDR3 amino acids: CASSLFEGGEQYF. As DNA, the CDR3 is TGTGCTAGCAGCTTATTCGAAGGGGGTGAGCAGTACTTC.

This clonotype was recorded at least ten times. The J gene is TRBJ1-5, the V gene TRBV5-1; tentative D call: TRBD1 (6 bases). The CDR3 covers 14 residues. Per germline, CDR1 SGHRS and CDR2 YFSETQ. Trimming took off 0 bases at V and 3 bases at J, with 7 bases between the two ends. CDR3 protein: CASSLGDNNQPQHF. CDR3 nucleotide sequence: TGCGCCAGCAGCTTGGGGGACAACAATCAGCCCCAGCATTTT.

The CDR3 DNA is TGTGCCAGCAGCTTAAGGATGAGGGCTGCTCGAAGAACCGGGGAGCTGTTTTTT. It codes for CASSLRMRAARRTGELFF. This chain links TRBV11-2 with TRBJ2-2, with a weak D call TRBD2 (5 bases). Germline V gene data show CDR1 as SGHAT and CDR2 as FQNNGV. V was trimmed by 2 bases and J by 5 bases, leaving 21 bases between them. The CDR3 has 18 residues.

This clonotype was picked up a small number of times. CDR3 sequence reads: CATSGQGTVGETQYF. CDR3 DNA sequence: TGTGCCACCAGCGGCCAAGGGACAGTCGGGGAGACCCAGTACTTC. This chain joins TRBV15 and TRBJ2-5; 7 bases map to TRBD1. Germline-derived CDR1 and CDR2 are LNHNV and YYDKDF (reference sequence). The V gene end was trimmed by 5 bases and the J gene end by 5 bases; junction bases not matched to a gene: 11. This CDR3 region has 15 residues.

The gene calls are TRBV4-2 and TRBJ2-1, with D perhaps TRBD2 (5 bases). The CDR3 totals 13 residues. CDR1 and CDR2 from the germline V gene are LGHNA and YNFKEQ. V gave up 3 bases and J gave up 6 bases, with 9 bases separating them. The CDR3 region is CASSQAGVNEQFF. The CDR3 coding sequence is TGTGCCAGCAGCCAGGCCGGGGTCAATGAGCAGTTCTTC.

The rearrangement links TRBV10-3 to TRBJ1-4; no firm D call. With 7 bases removed from V and 6 bases from J, the gap between germline ends came to 12 bases. The CDR3 has 13 amino acids. From germline, CDR1 is ENHRY and CDR2 SYGVKD. CDR3 bases: TGTGCCATCAAGAGTGGATCAGATGAAAAACTGTTTTTT. Amino acid sequence: CAIKSGSDEKLFF.

V gene TRBV20-1 combines with J gene TRBJ2-5, with TRBD2 as a possible D gene (5 bases). V was cut by 6 bases and J by 2 bases, with 13 bases left in between. CDR3 length: 13 residues. Germline assignment: CDR1 DFQATT and CDR2 SNEGSKA (reference sequence). The CDR3 nucleotides read TGCAGTGCCTGGACTGGATCGCAAGAGACCCAGTACTTC. Translating gives CSAWTGSQETQYF.

DNA for the CDR3: TGTGCCAGCAGCTTGCAAGGGAAAGGGGAGCTGTTTTTT. It specifies CASSLQGKGELFF. The gene calls are TRBV5-4 and TRBJ2-2; D is ambiguous. This CDR3 is built from 13 residues. Per the germline V gene, CDR1 is SGHNT and CDR2 is YYREEE (reference sequence). V shed 1 base and J shed 8 bases, with 9 bases lying between them.

The chain couples TRBV2 to TRBJ1-5; 7 nucleotides line up with TRBD1. V was clipped by 6 bases and J by 5 bases; unmatched bases: 7. The CDR3 sequence is 14 residues long. Germline CDR1 SNHLY, CDR2 FYNNEI. The CDR3 DNA is TGTGCCAGCAGAGCAAACAGGGGCGATCAGCCCCAGCATTTT. This codes for CASRANRGDQPQHF.

The chain carries TRBV4-2 and TRBJ2-7, with D possibly matching TRBD1 (6 bases). The CDR3 spans 16 residues. The V gene's germline CDR1 is LGHNA and CDR2 YNFKEQ. V lost 0 bases and J 0 bases, leaving 12 bases between the germline ends. The CDR3 spells CASSQEFEQGSYEQYF. CDR3 in DNA: TGTGCCAGCAGCCAAGAGTTCGAACAGGGCTCCTACGAGCAGTACTTC.

This clonotype showed up just a few times. The chain links TRBV20-1 to TRBJ2-5, with TRBD2 identical over 9 bases. This CDR3 spans 14 amino acids. The V gene's germline CDR1 is DFQATT and CDR2 SNEGSKA (reference sequence). Trimming cost V 5 bases and J 5 bases; bases outside gene matches: 9. The CDR3 DNA is TGCAGTGCTCACATAGCGGGAGTGAGCGAGACCCAGTACTTC. This translates into CSAHIAGVSETQYF.

The chain carries TRBV18 and TRBJ2-2, with D perhaps being TRBD1 or TRBD2 (5 bases each). Trimming cost V 5 bases and J 4 bases, with 17 bases left between them. In germline, CDR1 is KGHSH, CDR2 LQKENI. This CDR3 comprises 16 residues. Here the CDR3 reads CASSASGTEITGELFF. As DNA, the CDR3 is TGTGCCAGCTCAGCATCCGGGACGGAGATCACCGGGGAGCTGTTTTTT.